This T cell receptor (beta chain) came from a study of molecular identifiers for immune sequencing clone quantification. The CDR3 has 12 residues. V shed 5 bases, J shed 7 bases, and the junction held 4 bases outside the gene matches. TCRdb redid the calling of the PCR reads with MiXCR, one entry per CDR3 protein. The sample lists 60,000 to 70,000 distinct CDR3 sequences, around a sixth occurring once. Libraries used 20,000 to 1,000,000 sorted naive CD8 T cells and 10%, 30% or 50% RNA input. This TCR was sampled from a human donor in good health. Some libraries in this study had Jurkat cell RNA spiked in. The chain has TRBV12-3 or TRBV12-4 and TRBJ1-2; 7 positions agree with TRBD1. Sequenced: naive CD8+ T cells from blood, with Jurkat cell RNA spiked in. Subset: FACS-sorted CD8+CD4-CCR7+CD45RA+ naive T cells. The CDR3 DNA is TGTGCCAGCAGTACAGGGGCCGGTGGCTACACCTTC. It codes for CASSTGAGGYTF.